The TCR beta chain described here comes from a study of Graves' ophthalmopathy and Graves' hyperthyroidism. Study-wide context: Hyperthyroidism counted as stable given no ophthalmopathy within 18 months of follow-up.

This clonotype has more than one count but fewer than ten. Its antigen is unknown. Study-wide results and caveats: Most clonotypes expanded in thyroid above 0.001 frequency were present in blood too. Ophthalmopathy progression cases were predicted by the model with roughly 64% sensitivity and 72% to 80% specificity.

Trimming took off 3 bases at V and 9 bases at J, with 8 bases between the two ends. This CDR3 region has 11 residues. RNA transcripts yielded amplified TCR beta CDR3 regions. HTBI primers served in a first-round RT-PCR, which a second-round multiplex PCR followed. TCRdb re-derived calls from the multiplex PCR reads in MiXCR, one entry per CDR3 protein. The table records around 1.1 million distinct CDR3 sequences, less than 45% of them present only once. Aged 18 to 65, hyperthyroidism patients had been newly diagnosed, with under 2 months' duration. The V gene is TRBV12-3 or TRBV12-4, the J gene TRBJ2-5; tentative D call: TRBD2 (5 bases). Sequences were obtained from peripheral blood or thyroid tissue (not recorded which). This receptor was identified in an adult man with Graves' hyperthyroidism. CDR3 sequence reads: CASSFSGAQYF. CDR3 coding DNA: TGTGCCAGCAGTTTTTCCGGGGCCCAGTACTTC.